Listed below are T cell receptor beta chains from one sample, sequenced in a study of cytomegalovirus exposure and HLA in healthy donors. Some clones are missing from TCRdb's copy, which holds only in-frame ones; the method was immunoSEQ multiplex PCR. The sample includes under 150,000 clones, around nine tenths of them seen just once. Sequencing input: PBMCs. The receptor set was obtained from a man younger than 30 in good health and CMV-seropositive. CDR3s include the opening cysteine and the closing phenylalanine or tryptophan. A D gene is named only where the DNA matches it firmly. Rows give clone size only sometimes, using once, few, many, or a class for an expanded clone.

d_gene	v_gene	len	abundance	j_gene	CDR3nt	CDR3aa
NA	TRBV5-6	15	NA	TRBJ2-2	TGTGCCAGCAGCTTGGTTCGGTGGAACACCGGGGAGCTGTTTTTT	CASSLVRWNTGELFF
TRBD1	TRBV9	17	NA	TRBJ1-1	TGTGCCAGCAGCGAGCCCCCCGGGACAGGGGGGAACACTGAAGCTTTCTTT	CASSEPPGTGGNTEAFF
NA	TRBV7-7	13	NA	TRBJ1-6	TGTGCCAGCAGCTTAGTGAGCGGGGAGGCCCTCCACTTT	CASSLVSGEALHF
TRBD1	TRBV30	12	few	TRBJ2-2	TGTGCCTTTGGACAGGGGGCCGGGGAGCTGTTTTTT	CAFGQGAGELFF
TRBD1	TRBV6-5	13	NA	TRBJ1-2	TGTGCCAGCAGTTACTCAGGGGGCGGAGGCTACACCTTC	CASSYSGGGGYTF
TRBD2	TRBV11-3	15	once	TRBJ2-1	TGTGCCAGCAGCCCCGGGACTAGCGGAGACAATGAGCAGTTCTTC	CASSPGTSGDNEQFF
NA	TRBV25-1	12	few	TRBJ1-6	TGTGCCAGCACCCAGGGGAATTCACCCCTCCACTTT	CASTQGNSPLHF
NA	TRBV5-6	16	NA	TRBJ2-1	TGTGCCAGCAGCTTGGATGGGTCTAGCTCCTACAATGAGCAGTTCTTC	CASSLDGSSSYNEQFF
NA	TRBV30	13	NA	TRBJ2-1	TGTGCCTGGATTCCGGGTTTGGTCAATGAGCAGTTCTTC	CAWIPGLVNEQFF
TRBD2	TRBV6-1	14	once	TRBJ2-7	TGTGCCAGCAGTGAAGGCACTAGCGGGTACGAGCAGTACTTC	CASSEGTSGYEQYF
TRBD1	TRBV7-2	15	NA	TRBJ2-7	TGTGCCAGCAGCTTGACGCCGGGACAGGGTTACGAGCAGTACTTC	CASSLTPGQGYEQYF
TRBD2	TRBV5-1	15	NA	TRBJ2-7	TGCGCCAGCAGCTTGGATCGGGAGGCCTCCTACGAGCAGTACTTC	CASSLDREASYEQYF
NA	TRBV18	15	NA	TRBJ1-5	TGTGCCAGCTCGCCAGACAGTAGCCGGAATCAGCCCCAGCATTTT	CASSPDSSRNQPQHF
NA	TRBV7-9	12	NA	TRBJ2-1	TGTGCCAGCAGCTTTCTCTCCTATGAGCAGTTCTTC	CASSFLSYEQFF
TRBD2	TRBV5-6	16	NA	TRBJ2-7	TGTGCCAGCATATCTATAGCGGGAGAACCTACCTACGAGCAGTACTTC	CASISIAGEPTYEQYF
TRBD1	TRBV5-6	14	NA	TRBJ2-7	TGTGCCAGCAGCTTGGGACAGGGTTTTTACGAGCAGTACTTC	CASSLGQGFYEQYF
TRBD1	TRBV10-1	14	NA	TRBJ2-1	TGCGCCAGCAGTGAGGGGACAGGGCTAAATGAGCAGTTCTTC	CASSEGTGLNEQFF
TRBD1	TRBV18	15	NA	TRBJ1-1	TGTGCCAGCTCACCGATGTACACAGGGGGCACTGAAGCTTTCTTT	CASSPMYTGGTEAFF
TRBD1	TRBV6-5	13	once	TRBJ1-2	TGTGCCAGCAGTAGGGACAGGGGCTATGGCTACACCTTC	CASSRDRGYGYTF
NA	TRBV12-5	17	NA	TRBJ1-1	TGTGCTAGTGGTTGGCTCCGGGACGGGAGTATGAACACTGAAGCTTTCTTT	CASGWLRDGSMNTEAFF
TRBD2	TRBV30	15	NA	TRBJ2-1	TGTGCCTGGAGTTTCGGACTAGCGCCTTACAATGAGCAGTTCTTC	CAWSFGLAPYNEQFF
TRBD1	TRBV27	16	NA	TRBJ1-6	TGTGCCAGCAGACCCCCCGGGACAGGGCGTAATTCACCCCTCCACTTT	CASRPPGTGRNSPLHF
NA	TRBV5-4	14	once	TRBJ1-1	TGTGCCAGCAGAGACGACAGGAAGAACACTGAAGCTTTCTTT	CASRDDRKNTEAFF
NA	TRBV7-9	12	NA	TRBJ1-5	TGTGCCAGTCGGGGGGCTGATCAGCCCCAGCATTTT	CASRGADQPQHF
NA	TRBV27	14	NA	TRBJ2-7	TGTGCCAGCATCGCTGACAGGTCCTCCTACGAGCAGTACTTC	CASIADRSSYEQYF
TRBD2	TRBV5-6	15	NA	TRBJ2-3	TGTGCCAGCAGCCCGAGCGGGAGGGCCACAGATACGCAGTATTTT	CASSPSGRATDTQYF
NA	TRBV10-2	14	NA	TRBJ2-3	TGCGCCAGCACCTCTACTAGGATCACAGATACGCAGTATTTT	CASTSTRITDTQYF
NA	TRBV4-1	15	NA	TRBJ2-7	TGCGCCAGCAGCCAATTTTCACAGGGCTTGGGCGAGCAGTACTTC	CASSQFSQGLGEQYF
TRBD1	TRBV9	14	NA	TRBJ2-3	TGTGCCAGCAGCGCCGACAGGGGAAGAGATACGCAGTATTTT	CASSADRGRDTQYF
NA	TRBV6-1	13	NA	TRBJ2-7	TGTGCCAGCAGCGTGACAAGACAGTACGAGCAGTACTTC	CASSVTRQYEQYF
TRBD2	TRBV27	14	once	TRBJ2-3	TGTGCCAGCAGAGCGGGGGGGCTGATAGATACGCAGTATTTT	CASRAGGLIDTQYF
NA	TRBV11-2	14	NA	TRBJ1-2	TGTGCCAGCAGCTTAGATGGTACAAGCTATGGCTACACCTTC	CASSLDGTSYGYTF
NA	TRBV15	15	NA	TRBJ1-6	TGTGCCACCAGCGCGACGACAGTTCTTAATTCACCCCTCCACTTT	CATSATTVLNSPLHF
TRBD1	TRBV5-1	14	once	TRBJ1-2	TGCGCCAGCAGCTTCACCGGGACAGGGGAGGGCTACACCTTC	CASSFTGTGEGYTF
TRBD1	TRBV7-6	15	NA	TRBJ2-7	TGTGCCAGCAGCTTAGGGACAGGGAGCTCCTACGAGCAGTACTTC	CASSLGTGSSYEQYF
TRBD1	TRBV12-5	18	NA	TRBJ2-1	TGTGCTAGTGGTACCTCATTCACCGGGACAGGGGGGGACAATGAGCAGTTCTTC	CASGTSFTGTGGDNEQFF
TRBD1	TRBV5-4	17	NA	TRBJ2-7	TGTGCCAGCAGCCAGCCCCCCCCGACAGGGTACAGGCACGAGCAGTACTTC	CASSQPPPTGYRHEQYF